The entry below describes one T cell receptor (beta chain). This clone has only a few counts. Its antigen has not been determined. Base qualities are not provided; no much larger clone lies one nucleotide away. The sample originates from a study of cytomegalovirus exposure and HLA in healthy donors (dated 2017 in TCRdb). Broadly, across the study: According to an earlier analysis of around 600 of the donors, about 179 million T cells yielded 117 million unique TCR beta sequences and about 300 Gb of sequence data. About 320 gigabases of sequencing data and 70 million to 85 million unique TCR sequences were included in an early release covering around 600 HLA-typed donors. Among the approximately 400 genotyped donors, 75% to 90% belonged to the genetic ancestry cluster associated with self-reported Caucasian donors. The study was designed to test whether signatures of past pathogen exposure could be identified by cataloging public T cell receptors. Using immunosequencing, the study profiled T cell repertoires from some 670 subjects and related those repertoires to cytomegalovirus serostatus. A separate validation cohort of some 130 different subjects was used in addition to the approximately 640-subject first cohort. To predict cytomegalovirus infection status, the study brought together high-throughput TCR immunosequencing, statistical association of individual TCRs with disease status, and machine learning. To study patterns of TCR occurrence, a later analysis re-analyzed previously published TCR beta repertoires from around 660 donors and added high-resolution HLA genotyping. The later analysis used no new phenotypic data to find candidate immune exposures, relying instead on TCR beta sequences and their occurrence across donors. In an earlier analysis of 587 of the donors, high-throughput TCR beta sequencing was used to judge whether each TCR beta V gene segment behaved as functional or pseudogenic. Alongside the repertoire data, information on donor age, sex, ethnicity and CMV serostatus was compiled. A later genetic analysis used genome-wide SNP genotypes for about three fifths of the 666 donors, treating that subset as a discovery cohort. All discovery cohort repertoires had been generated using a single sequencing platform. HLA typing included class I and class II loci at four-digit resolution. The number of typed donors differed by locus: about 629-630 for A, B, C, DRB1 and DQB1; approximately 530 for DQA1; roughly 600 for DPA1; and around 490 for DPB1. Because of strong linkage in the cohort, five DR-DQ haplotypes were treated as single units for association and clustering. Among about 390 genotyped donors of the cohort, an average of 235,054 unique TCR beta nucleotide sequences were sequenced per donor, 15% to 20% of them non-productive.

The study at large found these results: CMV serostatus was the only immune exposure information available for the cohort. In a later genetic analysis, a missense DCLRE1C variant was associated with V-gene and J-gene trimming of TCR beta chains, and the association was replicated in an independent cohort. Because some donors lacked HLA typing at each locus, the association tests relied only on the typed subset. A later analysis found that HLA-associated TCR beta chains were more clonally expanded and had lower generation probabilities than equally common non-associated chains. Correlated functional status among segregating V segments might be attributable to linkage disequilibrium, but an unknown experimental factor could not be ruled out. The 87-base-pair reads could not distinguish some IMGT-functional V segments, including TRBV6-2 and TRBV6-3, so those segments were excluded. Only TCR beta chains were sequenced in this cohort, and the absence of alpha or paired-chain data limited detectable features. In a later analysis, TCR association rates were found to vary across HLA loci, with the most associated TCRs seen for DRB1 alleles and the fewest for HLA-C alleles. The authors suggested that the approach could potentially be generalized to other disease states and immunological phenotypes. A later analysis found that most CMV-associated TCR beta chains appeared HLA-restricted, with HLA associations seemingly driven largely by CMV exposure. Most TCR sequences were observed very rarely across donors, whereas some public TCRs were present in many individuals. Compared with the approximately 600-donor mean, donors in an Asian-associated ancestry cluster had fewer N-insertions in productive TCRs, according to a later genetic analysis. A total of 164 TCR beta chains were listed by the study as associated with cytomegalovirus. Because counts were too low, seventeen rarely observed V segments, including chromosome 9 orphons, were left out of the earlier analysis of several hundred of the donors. Roughly uniform sequencing depth across donors was assumed in presence/absence analyses, although this assumption may not hold. In vitro tests confirmed that three of the cytomegalovirus-associated TCR beta chains recognize cytomegalovirus antigens. At a false discovery rate of 0.05, a later analysis linked 16,000 or so TCR beta sequences to specific HLA alleles. The sequencing pipeline was judged likely to have produced a cluster of highly shared sequence variants as a technical artifact. Several of the top co-occurrence clusters appeared to be linked to parvovirus B19, influenza, CMV and Epstein-Barr virus, according to a later analysis. A further reported finding was that TCR beta sequences accurately predicted the HLA-A and HLA-B alleles for most subjects in the first cohort. Cytomegalovirus status was reported to be diagnosed by the classifier with high specificity and sensitivity in both the original and validation cohorts. Assigning TCR associations to individual alleles was difficult when HLA alleles, especially DR and DQ, strongly co-occurred. In an earlier analysis of over 550 of the donors, most TCR beta V segments were observed in productive rearrangements about 90% or about 30% of the time, broadly matching IMGT annotations.

The cohort comprised fewer than 700 healthy bone marrow donors. At the time of sampling, every cohort member was nominally healthy, though immune exposures that went unrecorded were likely present. The donor tested CMV seropositive, placing the donor among the 290 or so seropositive members of the cohort. A peripheral blood sample was provided by each donor, and peripheral blood mononuclear cells were used for TCR beta sequencing. The Qiagen DNeasy Blood Extraction Kit was used to extract genomic DNA from the blood cell samples. Library preparation was by the immunoSEQ multiplex PCR assay. For the multiplex PCR, a mixture combining 60 forward primers for TCR Vbeta segments and 13 reverse primers for TCR Jbeta segments was used. The CDR3 region of rearranged TCR beta genes was amplified from genomic DNA with a multiplex PCR assay. The amplified TCR beta libraries were sequenced on the Illumina HiSeq System as 87-base-pair reads. The source study handled its data this way. In a later analysis, tens of millions of unique TCR beta chains were counted across the approximately 640 repertoires, and approximately 11 million of these chains were shared by at least two donors. Raw reads were error-corrected and collapsed into unique sequences with a nearest-neighbor algorithm that merged closely related sequences to remove PCR and sequencing errors. V, D and J gene segments were assigned by aligning CDR3 sequences to IMGT reference sequences. For a sequence to be retained, a match of at least six nucleotides was required to both a V gene segment and a J gene segment. Rearrangements were classified as productive when the CDR3 lacked stop codons and remained in frame with V and J, and all other rearrangements were classified as non-productive. Following IMGT convention, CDR3 was defined as the stretch from the second conserved V-encoded cysteine to the conserved J-encoded phenylalanine. The earlier analysis of about 610 of the donors excluded any sequence lacking an unambiguous match to a single V gene segment. An earlier analysis of just under 600 of the donors called V segments functional above 56.7% productive rearrangements and segregating when the between-donor standard deviation exceeded 5%. To diagnose cytomegalovirus status from the catalog of TCR beta chain sequences, a statistical classification framework was built. In a later analysis, TCR nucleotide sequences were compared against IMGT/GENE-DB human TR gene sequences so that V and J genes could be assigned. A later analysis assigned CDR3 sequences and most-parsimonious VDJ recombination scenarios with the TCRdist pipeline. In a later analysis, each TCR beta chain was defined by its CDR3 amino acid sequence together with its V-gene family, and reads lacking a unique V-gene family were excluded. In a later analysis, a few hundred highly shared, low-generation-probability nucleotide sequences were removed to address suspected cross-contamination and a sequencing artifact. A later analysis calculated a clonal expansion index for each public chain from normalized within-repertoire ranks of inferred template counts. Generation probabilities in a later analysis came from a VDJ recombination model fitted to out-of-frame rearrangements, and those results were checked against IGoR. In a later analysis, hypergeometric tests were used to score TCR-TCR, TCR-HLA and TCR-CMV co-occurrence, with a repertoire-size bias correction applied to TCR pairs. False discovery rates were estimated in a later analysis by permuting HLA or CMV assignments 20 times. In a later analysis, co-occurring TCRs were grouped using DBSCAN, and TCRdist sequence similarity was added for clustering within HLA-allele-positive subsets. Repertoires with fewer than 30,000 or more than 120,000 public chains, plus five repertoires with anomalous nucleotide sharing, were excluded from co-occurrence clustering. TCRdb carries this immuneACCESS record with in-frame sequences only. Its versions omit some clonotypes, under half of them owing to an unresolved V gene in the studies checked, with the rest unexplained. The D gene and trimming were derived from the DNA, and the V and J assignments and clone size from that table. This sample lists about 130,000 clones; around 70% were detected once. Clones ranked in the top ten supply over 2% of the sample.

The germline V gene specifies MGHRA as CDR1 and YSYEKL as CDR2. The CDR3 covers 16 residues, taking in both the cysteine and the phenylalanine. The retained sequence is limited to the CDR3, 48 bases, with the frame set at the first base. Relative to germline, V is missing 4 bases and J is missing 9 bases, with 9 bases of the junction outside any gene match. The receptor chain draws on TRBV4-1 and TRBJ2-1; the junction holds 13 bases that match TRBD2. This receptor was identified in a woman aged 40 to 50 in good health and CMV-seropositive. Sequenced sample: PBMCs. The sequence in DNA is TGCGCCAGCAGCCCCCTTACTAGCGGGAGGGCCGGTGAGCAGTTCTTC. It is translated as CASSPLTSGRAGEQFF.